The 10 T cell receptor beta chains listed next were all sequenced from one sample in a study of tumor-infiltrating lymphocytes in primary liver carcinoma. A constant-region primer served to make TCR beta cDNA from roughly 500 ng total RNA. It was through three nested multiplex PCR rounds of slightly modified ARM-PCR that TCR beta libraries arose. TRBV1-TRBV30 forward primers paired with a C-beta reverse primer were used in the first two PCR rounds, which ran approximately 10 cycles each. TCRdb independently ran MiXCR on the multiplex PCR reads; one entry per CDR3 protein. This sample has hundreds of thousands of distinct CDR3 sequences, with 55% to 65% found just once. Germline DNA was also extracted, with blood RNA taken from unsorted whole blood. The sequencing sample was made of peripheral blood. These receptors all come from a man aged 40-49 years with primary liver carcinoma and hepatitis B virus infection.

The chain carries TRBV28 and TRBJ2-7, with 11 bases that match TRBD2. The CDR3 is made up of 16 amino acids. Germline V gene data show CDR1 as MDHEN and CDR2 as SYDVKM. V lost 7 bases, J lost 3 bases, and 11 bases stayed unmatched. Here the CDR3 DNA reads TGTGCCAGCAATACTGGGACTAGCGGATATGGCTACGAGCAGTACTTC. This codes for CASNTGTSGYGYEQYF.

To note about this clonotype: A much larger clone differs by one base, so this may be a read error. The V call is TRBV12-3 or TRBV12-4, the J call TRBJ2-5; D may correspond to TRBD1 or TRBD2 (5 bases each). CDR3 length: 16 amino acids. CDR3 coding DNA: TGTGCCAGCAGTTTAAGTCCCGACAGCCCCAGGGAGACCCTGTACTTC. It is translated as CASSLSPDSPRETLYF.

On this clonotype itself: A read error may be the cause here, since a much bigger clone is one base away. The chain uses TRBV6-2 or TRBV6-3 and TRBJ2-2; no clear D gene. Germline CDR1 and CDR2: MNHEY and SVGEGT. Trimming removed 7 bases at V and 5 bases at J, with 14 bases between. The CDR3 extends over 14 amino acids. CDR3 in amino acids: CASTPCIRTGELFF. CDR3 bases: TGTGCCAGCACCCCATGTATCAGGACCGGGGAGCTGTTTTTT.

The chain combines TRBV11-2 with TRBJ2-1, with D perhaps matching TRBD2 (5 bases). CDR1 is SGHAT and CDR2 is FQNNGV in the germline V gene. The CDR3 runs to 14 residues. Between the trimmed V and J ends, which lost 4 bases and 9 bases, there was a span of 16 bases. The CDR3: CASSSEMEAGEQFF. CDR3 coding DNA: TGTGCCAGCAGCTCGGAGATGGAGGCGGGTGAGCAGTTCTTC.

Details on this clonotype: Being one base from a much bigger clone, this may be a read error. The conserved closing phenylalanine or tryptophan is absent in this CDR3, likely reflecting a read error. V gene TRBV4-2 combines with J gene TRBJ1-6, with TRBD1 as a possible D gene (5 bases). The CDR3 covers 13 residues. The germline CDR1 and CDR2 sequences are LGHNA and YNFKEQ. V lost 2 bases and J 10 bases, leaving 9 bases between the germline ends. This CDR3 reads CASSQSRDSPLHS. CDR3 nucleotides: TGTGCCAGCAGCCAATCCAGGGACTCACCCCTCCACTCT.

The J gene is TRBJ2-7, the V gene TRBV7-8; 8 bases are shared with TRBD2. The germline gives CDR1 SGHVS, CDR2 FQNEAQ. CDR3 length equals 16 residues. V shed 2 bases, J shed 6 bases, and the junction held 12 bases outside the gene matches. CDR3 protein: CASSLRASGSICEQYF. CDR3 bases: TGTGCCAGCAGCTTAAGGGCTAGCGGGTCGATCTGCGAGCAGTACTTC.

This clonotype was observed at least ten times. CDR3 residues: CASRPGSGQPQHF. The DNA of the CDR3 is TGTGCCAGCAGACCAGGTTCGGGACAGCCCCAGCATTTT. V and J are TRBV6-2 or TRBV6-3 and TRBJ1-5; D gene unclear. This CDR3 comprises 13 residues. Looked up from germline, CDR1 is MNHEY and CDR2 is SVGEGT. The ends were cut back, 6 bases at V and 7 bases at J, with 13 bases in the middle.

The rearrangement joins TRBV20-1 to TRBJ2-7, with D perhaps TRBD2 (5 bases). Between the trimmed V and J ends, which lost 1 base and 7 bases, there was a span of 14 bases. CDR3 size: 13 residues. CDR1 is DFQATT and CDR2 is SNEGSKA in the germline V gene (reference sequence). The CDR3 is CSARADKTGEQYF. Here the CDR3 DNA reads TGCAGTGCTAGAGCGGATAAAACGGGGGAGCAGTACTTC.

Concerning this clonotype itself: This may stem from a read error, because a much larger clone lies one nucleotide away. In DNA, the CDR3 is TGTGCCAACAGCCAAGATAGCGGGATGATGCAGACCCAGTACTTC. It yields the protein CANSQDSGMMQTQYF. This sequence joins TRBV4-2 and TRBJ2-5, with 8 bases lining up with TRBD2. From germline, CDR1 is LGHNA and CDR2 YNFKEQ. The CDR3 is 15 amino acids.

Remarks on this clonotype: This sequence may be a read error, since a much larger clone differs from it by one base. This sequence joins TRBV5-4 and TRBJ2-7, with D unclear. Looked up from germline, CDR1 is SGHNT and CDR2 is YYREEE (reference sequence). Trimming left V 4 bases short and J 7 bases short, with 12 bases between. The CDR3 loop spans 12 amino acids. The CDR3 is CASSPHGREQYF. The CDR3 nucleotides read TGTGCCAGCAGCCCGCATGGGCGTGAGCAGTACTTC. Combining the CDR3 with reference TRBV5-4 and TRBJ2-7 gives the whole variable domain ETGVTQSPTHLIKTRGQQVTLRCSSQSGHNTVSWYQQALGQGPQFIFQYYREEENGRGNFPPRFSGLQFPNYSSELNVNALELDDSALYLCASSPHGREQYFGPGTRLTVT.